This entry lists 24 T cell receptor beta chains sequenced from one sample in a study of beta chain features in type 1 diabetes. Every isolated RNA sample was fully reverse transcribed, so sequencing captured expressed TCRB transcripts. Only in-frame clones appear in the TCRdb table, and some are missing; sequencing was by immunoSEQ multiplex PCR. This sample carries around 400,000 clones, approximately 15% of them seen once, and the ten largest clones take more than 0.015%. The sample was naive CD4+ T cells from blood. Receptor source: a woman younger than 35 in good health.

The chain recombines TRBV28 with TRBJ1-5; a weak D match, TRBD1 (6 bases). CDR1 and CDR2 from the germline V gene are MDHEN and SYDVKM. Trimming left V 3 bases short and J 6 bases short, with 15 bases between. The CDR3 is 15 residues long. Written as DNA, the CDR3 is TGTGCCAGCAGTTTCCCGGGGGGCGAAGGTCAGCCCCAGCATTTT. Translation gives CASSFPGGEGQPQHF. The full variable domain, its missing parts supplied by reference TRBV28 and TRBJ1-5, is DVKVTQSSRYLVKRTGEKVFLECVQDMDHENMFWYRQDPGLGLRLIYFSYDVKMKEKGDIPEGYSVSREKKERFSLILESASTNQTSMYLCASSFPGGEGQPQHFGDGTRLSIL.

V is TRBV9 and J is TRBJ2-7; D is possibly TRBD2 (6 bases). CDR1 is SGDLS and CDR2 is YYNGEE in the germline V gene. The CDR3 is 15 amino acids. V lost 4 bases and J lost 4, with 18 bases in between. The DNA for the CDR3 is TGTGCCAGCAGCCCTCAGGTTGGGGGAGGTTACGAGCAGTACTTC. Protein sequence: CASSPQVGGGYEQYF.

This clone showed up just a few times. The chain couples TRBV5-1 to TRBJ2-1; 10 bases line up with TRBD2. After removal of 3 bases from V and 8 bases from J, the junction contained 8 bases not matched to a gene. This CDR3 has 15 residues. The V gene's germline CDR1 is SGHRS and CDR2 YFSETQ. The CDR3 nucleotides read TGCGCCAGCAGCTCCCTAGCGGGAGTAATCGATGAGCAGTTCTTC. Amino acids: CASSSLAGVIDEQFF.

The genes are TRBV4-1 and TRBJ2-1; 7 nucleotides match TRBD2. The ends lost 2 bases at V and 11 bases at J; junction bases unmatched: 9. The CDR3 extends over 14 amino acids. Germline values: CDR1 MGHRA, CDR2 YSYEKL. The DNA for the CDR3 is TGCGCCAGCAGCCAAACCTCGGGACTACAAAAGCAGTTCTTC. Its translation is CASSQTSGLQKQFF.

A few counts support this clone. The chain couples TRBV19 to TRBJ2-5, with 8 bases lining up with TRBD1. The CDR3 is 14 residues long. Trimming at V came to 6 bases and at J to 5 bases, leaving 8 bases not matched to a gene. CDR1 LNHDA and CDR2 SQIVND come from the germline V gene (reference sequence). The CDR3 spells CASSRNRGSETQYF. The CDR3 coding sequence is TGTGCCAGTAGCAGAAACAGGGGGTCGGAGACCCAGTACTTC.

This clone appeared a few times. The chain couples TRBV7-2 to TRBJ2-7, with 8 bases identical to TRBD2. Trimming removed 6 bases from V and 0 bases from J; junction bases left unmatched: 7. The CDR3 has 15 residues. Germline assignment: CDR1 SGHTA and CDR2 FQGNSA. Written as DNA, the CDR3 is TGTGCCAGCAGGAGAGCGGGAGTCGGCTCCTACGAGCAGTACTTC. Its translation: CASRRAGVGSYEQYF.

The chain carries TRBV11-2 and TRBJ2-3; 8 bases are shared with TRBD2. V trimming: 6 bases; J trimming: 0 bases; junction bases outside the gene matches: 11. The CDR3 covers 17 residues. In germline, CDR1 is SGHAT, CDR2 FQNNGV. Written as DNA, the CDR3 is TGTGCCAGCAGACGAACCGGGACTAGATATAGCACAGATACGCAGTATTTT. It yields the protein CASRRTGTRYSTDTQYF.

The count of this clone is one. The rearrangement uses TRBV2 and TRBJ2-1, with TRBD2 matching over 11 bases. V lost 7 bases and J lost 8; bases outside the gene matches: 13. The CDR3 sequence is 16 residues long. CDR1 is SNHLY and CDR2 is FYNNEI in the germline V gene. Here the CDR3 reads CASKKTSGILAHEQFF. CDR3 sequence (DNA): TGTGCCAGCAAGAAGACTAGCGGGATCCTCGCCCATGAGCAGTTCTTC.

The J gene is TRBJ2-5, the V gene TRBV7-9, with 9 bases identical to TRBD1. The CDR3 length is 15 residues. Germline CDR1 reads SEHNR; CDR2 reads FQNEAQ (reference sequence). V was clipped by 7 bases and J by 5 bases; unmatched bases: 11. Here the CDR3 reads CASTGTGRDLETQYF. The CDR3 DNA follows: TGTGCCAGCACCGGGACAGGGAGGGATCTGGAGACCCAGTACTTC. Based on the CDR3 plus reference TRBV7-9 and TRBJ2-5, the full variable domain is DTGVSQNPRHKITKRGQNVTFRCDPISEHNRLYWYRQTLGQGPEFLTYFQNEAQLEKSRLLSDRFSAERPKGSFSTLEIQRTEQGDSAMYLCASTGTGRDLETQYFGPGTRLLVL.

CDR3 nucleotide sequence: TGTGCCACCAGCAGAGCAGACGACAGCTCCAAAAACAATGAGCAGTTCTTC. Protein product: CATSRADDSSKNNEQFF. The chain employs TRBV15 and TRBJ2-1; a weak D match, TRBD1 (5 bases). Germline CDR1 and CDR2: LNHNV and YYDKDF (reference sequence). The CDR3 runs to 17 residues. Between the trimmed V and J ends, which lost 1 base and 5 bases, there was a span of 18 bases.

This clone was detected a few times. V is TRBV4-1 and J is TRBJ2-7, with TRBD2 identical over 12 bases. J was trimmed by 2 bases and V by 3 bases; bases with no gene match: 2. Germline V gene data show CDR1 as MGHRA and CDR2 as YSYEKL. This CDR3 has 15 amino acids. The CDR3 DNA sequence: TGCGCCAGCAGCCAGTGGACTAGCGGGACCTACGAGCAGTACTTC. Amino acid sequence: CASSQWTSGTYEQYF.

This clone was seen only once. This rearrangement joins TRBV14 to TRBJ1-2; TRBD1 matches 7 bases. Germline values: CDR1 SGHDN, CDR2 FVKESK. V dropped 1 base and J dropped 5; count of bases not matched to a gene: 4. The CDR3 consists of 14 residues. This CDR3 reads CASSQVSTGYGYTF. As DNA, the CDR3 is TGTGCCAGCAGCCAAGTTTCGACAGGGTATGGCTACACCTTC.

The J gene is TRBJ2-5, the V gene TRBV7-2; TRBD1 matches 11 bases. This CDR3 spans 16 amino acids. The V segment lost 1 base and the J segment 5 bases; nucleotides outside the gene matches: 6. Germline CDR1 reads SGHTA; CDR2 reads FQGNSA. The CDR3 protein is CASSLVPGQGAETQYF. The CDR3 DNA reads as TGTGCCAGCAGCTTAGTACCCGGACAGGGGGCCGAGACCCAGTACTTC.

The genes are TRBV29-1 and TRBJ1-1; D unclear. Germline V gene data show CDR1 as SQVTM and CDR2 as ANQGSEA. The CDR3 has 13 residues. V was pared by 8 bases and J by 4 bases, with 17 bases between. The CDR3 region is CSQSRPPGTEAFF. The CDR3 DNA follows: TGCAGCCAAAGTAGACCGCCGGGCACTGAAGCTTTCTTT.

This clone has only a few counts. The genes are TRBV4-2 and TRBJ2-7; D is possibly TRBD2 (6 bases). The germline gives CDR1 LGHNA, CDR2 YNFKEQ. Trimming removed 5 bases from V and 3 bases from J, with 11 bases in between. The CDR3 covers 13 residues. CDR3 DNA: TGTGCCAGCAGCTCAACTAGCAACTACGAGCAGTACTTC. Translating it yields CASSSTSNYEQYF.

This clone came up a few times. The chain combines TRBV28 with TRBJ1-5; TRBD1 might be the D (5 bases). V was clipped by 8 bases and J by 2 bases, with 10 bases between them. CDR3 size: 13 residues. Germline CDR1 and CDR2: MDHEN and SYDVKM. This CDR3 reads CASGASGNQPQHF. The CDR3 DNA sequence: TGTGCCAGCGGGGCGAGTGGCAATCAGCCCCAGCATTTT.

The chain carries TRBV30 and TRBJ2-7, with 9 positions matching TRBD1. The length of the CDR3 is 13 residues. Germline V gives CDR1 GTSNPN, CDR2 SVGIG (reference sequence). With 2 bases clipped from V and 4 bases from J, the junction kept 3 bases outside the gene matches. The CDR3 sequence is CAWSTGTGYEQYF. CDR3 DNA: TGTGCCTGGAGTACCGGGACAGGGTACGAGCAGTACTTC.

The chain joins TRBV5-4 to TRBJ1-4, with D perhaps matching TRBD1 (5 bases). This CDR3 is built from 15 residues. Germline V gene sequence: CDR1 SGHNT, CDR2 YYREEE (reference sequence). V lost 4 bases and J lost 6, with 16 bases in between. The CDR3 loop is CASSGGLPGDEKLFF. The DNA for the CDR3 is TGTGCCAGCAGCGGGGGATTGCCGGGGGATGAAAAACTGTTTTTT.

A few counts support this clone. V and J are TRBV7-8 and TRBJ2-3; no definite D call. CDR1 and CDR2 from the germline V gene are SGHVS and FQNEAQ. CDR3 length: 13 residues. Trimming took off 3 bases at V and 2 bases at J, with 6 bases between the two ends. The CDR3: CASSFYPTDTQYF. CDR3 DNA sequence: TGTGCCAGCAGCTTCTATCCCACAGATACGCAGTATTTT.

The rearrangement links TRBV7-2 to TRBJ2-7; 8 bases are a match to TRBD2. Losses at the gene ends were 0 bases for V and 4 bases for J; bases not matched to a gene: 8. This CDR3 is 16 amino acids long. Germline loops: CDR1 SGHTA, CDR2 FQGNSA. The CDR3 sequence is CASSLAPGGGSYEQYF. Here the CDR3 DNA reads TGTGCCAGCAGCTTAGCGCCGGGAGGGGGTTCTTACGAGCAGTACTTC. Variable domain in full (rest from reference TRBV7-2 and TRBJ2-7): GAGVSQSPSNKVTEKGKDVELRCDPISGHTALYWYRQSLGQGLEFLIYFQGNSAPDKSGLPSDRFSAERTGGSVSTLTIQRTQQEDSAVYLCASSLAPGGGSYEQYFGPGTRLTVT.

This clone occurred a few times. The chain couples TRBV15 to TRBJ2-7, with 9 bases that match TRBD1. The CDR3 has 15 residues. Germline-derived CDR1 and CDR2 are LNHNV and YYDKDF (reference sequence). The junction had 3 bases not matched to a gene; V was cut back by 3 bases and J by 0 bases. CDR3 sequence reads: CATSSPGQGSYEQYF. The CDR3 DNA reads TGTGCCACCAGCAGTCCGGGACAGGGCTCCTACGAGCAGTACTTC.

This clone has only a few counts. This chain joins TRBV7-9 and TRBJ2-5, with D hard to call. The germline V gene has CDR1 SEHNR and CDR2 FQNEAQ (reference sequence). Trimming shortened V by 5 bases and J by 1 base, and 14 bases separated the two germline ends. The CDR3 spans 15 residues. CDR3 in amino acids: CASSPPAQVQETQYF. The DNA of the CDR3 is TGTGCCAGCAGCCCCCCGGCCCAGGTCCAAGAGACCCAGTACTTC.

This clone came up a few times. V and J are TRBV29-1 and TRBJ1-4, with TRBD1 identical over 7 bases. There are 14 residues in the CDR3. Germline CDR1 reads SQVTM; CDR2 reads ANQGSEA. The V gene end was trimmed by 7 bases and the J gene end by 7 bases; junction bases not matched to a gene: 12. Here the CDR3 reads CSAQPGPGGEKLFF. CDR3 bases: TGCAGCGCCCAACCAGGGCCAGGGGGTGAAAAACTGTTTTTT.

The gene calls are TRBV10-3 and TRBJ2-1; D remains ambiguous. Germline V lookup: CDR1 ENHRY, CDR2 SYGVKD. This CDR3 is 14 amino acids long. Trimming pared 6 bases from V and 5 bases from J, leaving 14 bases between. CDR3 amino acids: CAIRLMAAHNEQFF. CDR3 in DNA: TGTGCCATCAGATTAATGGCGGCACACAATGAGCAGTTCTTC.